Shown below are 13 T cell receptor beta chains from a single sample sequenced in a study of monozygotic twins with inflammatory bowel disease. From the 5' RACE reads, TCRdb lists one entry per CDR3 protein and no DNA. There are approximately 380,000 distinct CDR3 sequences in the sample, with about 2.5% held by the top ten. Sequencing was done on a sample of blood. These receptors all stem from a human donor with ulcerative colitis or Crohn's disease, or a healthy co-twin of an affected twin (not recorded which).

The V gene is TRBV6-5, the J gene TRBJ1-3; checking the TCRdb D call of TRBD1 is not possible without DNA. This CDR3 is built from 17 residues. Germline V gives CDR1 MNHEY, CDR2 SVGAGI. The CDR3 loop is CASSYSGRRSIGNTIYF.

V gene TRBV7-2 combines with J gene TRBJ2-1; TCRdb selects TRBD1, and the lack of DNA leaves this call unchecked. The CDR3 is 16 amino acids. Per the germline V gene, CDR1 is SGHTA and CDR2 is FQGNSA. CDR3 in amino acids: CAISLVGAGVKNEQFF.

This chain joins TRBV7-9 and TRBJ1-2. Germline V lookup: CDR1 SEHNR, CDR2 FQNEAQ (reference sequence). The CDR3 loop spans 11 amino acids. CDR3: CASSSNAWYTF. The full variable domain, its missing parts supplied by reference TRBV7-9 and TRBJ1-2, is DTGVSQNPRHKITKRGQNVTFRCDPISEHNRLYWYRQTLGQGPEFLTYFQNEAQLEKSRLLSDRFSAERPKGSFSTLEIQRTEQGDSAMYLCASSSNAWYTFGSGTRLTVV.

The chain joins TRBV6-5 to TRBJ2-7; as DNA is missing, the TRBD1 call by TCRdb cannot be tested. Germline assignment: CDR1 MNHEY and CDR2 SVGAGI. This CDR3 contains 15 residues. CDR3 sequence reads: CASVRGQALSYEQYF.

The rearrangement uses TRBV29-1 and TRBJ2-5; TCRdb's D call, TRBD2, is unchecked because there is no DNA. The germline CDR1 and CDR2 sequences are SQVTM and ANQGSEA. The CDR3 is made up of 13 amino acids. This CDR3 is CSVVSGGGETQYF.

The chain recombines TRBV6-2 or TRBV6-3 with TRBJ1-5; as DNA is missing, the TRBD1 call by TCRdb cannot be tested. The CDR3 runs to 14 residues. The germline CDR1 and CDR2 sequences are MNHEY and SVGEGT. This CDR3 reads CASSYGGYNQPQHF.

The gene calls are TRBV12-3 or TRBV12-4 and TRBJ2-1; there is no DNA to check the TCRdb D call of TRBD2. The CDR3 runs 15 residues. CDR3 loop: CASSFGGGVYNEQFF.

This chain links TRBV6-2 or TRBV6-3 with TRBJ2-7; TCRdb's D call, TRBD1, is unchecked because there is no DNA. Germline loops: CDR1 MNHEY, CDR2 SVGEGT. This CDR3 is built from 14 residues. CDR3 loop: CASSNPQGDDEQYF.

The V and J genes are TRBV7-9 and TRBJ1-5. Looked up from germline, CDR1 is SEHNR and CDR2 is FQNEAQ (reference sequence). The CDR3 contains 13 residues. CDR3 sequence reads: CASSLQNNQPQHF.

The chain carries TRBV4-3 and TRBJ1-2; TCRdb indicates TRBD1, and absent DNA this call remains unverified. The germline CDR1 and CDR2 sequences are LGHNA and YSLEER. This CDR3 region has 14 residues. The CDR3 reads CASSQRWTGEGYTF.

The gene calls are TRBV5-1 and TRBJ2-5; TCRdb proposes TRBD1, but this gene call is untestable without DNA. Germline CDR1 reads SGHRS; CDR2 reads YFSETQ. The CDR3 is made up of 15 amino acids. This CDR3 is CASSLVGTRQETQYF.

The chain combines TRBV20-1 with TRBJ2-3; TCRdb's D gene call, TRBD1, goes unchecked for lack of DNA. Germline CDR1 is DFQATT and CDR2 is SNEGSKA (reference sequence). The CDR3 has 16 residues. This CDR3 reads CSARSGGVGPADTQYF.

The chain is built from TRBV7-2 and TRBJ2-7; as DNA is missing, the TRBD1 call by TCRdb cannot be tested. CDR1 and CDR2 (germline): SGHTA, FQGNSA. The CDR3 is 15 amino acids. This chain's CDR3 is CASSLQQGGTYEQYF.